This paragraph covers one T cell receptor (beta chain) sequence. These data originate in a study of blood T cell repertoires in COVID-19. Method: immunoSEQ multiplex PCR; TCRdb's copy keeps in-frame clones and lacks some. The table lists some 61,000 clones, roughly 85% of them singletons. V was pared by 8 bases and J by 0 bases, with 13 bases between. Per germline, CDR1 LNHDA and CDR2 SQIVND (reference sequence). The CDR3 runs 14 residues. The sample comprised peripheral blood. This receptor was obtained from a man younger than 40 with acute or convalescent COVID-19. The V call is TRBV19, the J call TRBJ1-1; D might be TRBD1 (6 bases). CDR3 coding DNA: TGTGCCAGTTCAAGACAGGTTATGAACACTGAAGCTTTCTTT. This sequence encodes CASSRQVMNTEAFF. The whole variable domain, filled in from reference TRBV19 and TRBJ1-1, reads DGGITQSPKYLFRKEGQNVTLSCEQNLNHDAMYWYRQDPGQGLRLIYYSQIVNDFQKGDIAEGYSVSREKKESFPLTVTSAQKNPTAFYLCASSRQVMNTEAFFGQGTRLTVV.